Detailed here is one T cell receptor (beta chain). Its antigen is still unknown. No base-level quality is on record; no much larger clone is a single base apart. The data were taken from a study of T cell changes during pregnancy in multiple sclerosis (dated by TCRdb to the late 2010s). Some background on the complete study: The study examined how the T cell repertoire changed over the course of pregnancy in women with multiple sclerosis.

The method behind the library was the immunoSEQ multiplex PCR assay. TCRdb retrieved this table from immuneACCESS and kept in-frame rearrangements only. Not all clones are present; in checked studies, unresolved V genes account for under half, and no reason is known for the remainder. In this sample the table shows roughly 39,000 clones, about 90% of which occur a single time. Approximately 0.79% of the sample is held by the ten biggest clonotypes. The TCR was taken from a female donor with multiple sclerosis, enrolled in a pregnancy study. The sequences come from CD4+ T cells from peripheral blood mononuclear cells, collected before pregnancy.

The DNA sequence is TGTGCCAGCAGTACCAAAGGGGTTATGAGCTCCTACAATGAGCAGTTCTTC. Its product reads: CASSTKGVMSSYNEQFF. The rearranged chain carries TRBV28 and TRBJ2-1; a weak D assignment points to TRBD1 (5 bases agree). CDR1 and CDR2 are read off the germline V gene as MDHEN and SYDVKM. Reading from cysteine to phenylalanine, the CDR3 counts 17 amino acids. The DNA shown is the 51-base CDR3, in frame from base 1. Between the V and J ends, shortened by 5 bases and 0 bases respectively, the junction contains 17 bases.